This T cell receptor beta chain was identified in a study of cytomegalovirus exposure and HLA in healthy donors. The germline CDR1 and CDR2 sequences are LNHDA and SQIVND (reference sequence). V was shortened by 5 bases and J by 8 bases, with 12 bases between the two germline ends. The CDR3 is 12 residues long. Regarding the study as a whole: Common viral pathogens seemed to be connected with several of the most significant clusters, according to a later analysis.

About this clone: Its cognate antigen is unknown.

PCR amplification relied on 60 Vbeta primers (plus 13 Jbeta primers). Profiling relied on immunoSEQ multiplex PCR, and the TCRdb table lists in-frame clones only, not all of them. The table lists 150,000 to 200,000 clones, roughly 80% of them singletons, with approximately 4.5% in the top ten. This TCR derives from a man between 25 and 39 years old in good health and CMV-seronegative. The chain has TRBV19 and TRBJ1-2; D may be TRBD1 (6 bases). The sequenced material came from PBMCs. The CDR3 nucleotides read TGTGCCAGTAGTTCGACAGGCGTGGGCTACACCTTC. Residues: CASSSTGVGYTF.